This T cell receptor beta chain was sequenced in a study of blood T cell repertoires in COVID-19. Study-level information: Material from acute and convalescent COVID-19 was sourced from the United States, Italy and Spain. From T cells, B-cell-depleted T cells, or PBMCs came the material, which was cDNA or gDNA.

Method: immunoSEQ multiplex PCR; TCRdb's copy keeps in-frame clones and lacks some. Of about 440,000 clones listed, about 85% were seen once; the top ten hold almost 2%. The age range of participants was about 18 to 90 years, with residence in about two dozen US areas. Sequenced input: PBMCs or T cells enriched from blood (not recorded which). The sequence came from a woman in her late teens or twenties with acute COVID-19.

CDR3 bases: TGTGCCAGCAGTGATGTAGAAAATGAAAAACTGTTTTTT. Amino acids: CASSDVENEKLFF. V usage is TRBV2 and J usage is TRBJ1-4; D not resolved. The CDR3 length is 13 residues. CDR1 is SNHLY and CDR2 is FYNNEI in the germline V gene. Trimming pared 3 bases from V and 5 bases from J, leaving 7 bases between.